This TCR beta chain was sequenced in a study of CD8+ T cells in alopecia areata. RNA extraction and reverse transcription yielded cDNA as sequencing template. The table came from immunoSEQ multiplex PCR; TCRdb's copy has only in-frame clones and leaves some out. The profile shows some 150,000 clones, about 88% of them singletons. A remark on this clone: What it binds is not known.

Treatment: oral pan-JAK inhibitor, 5-10 mg twice daily. The germline V and J ends were trimmed by 4 bases and 1 base, with 17 bases remaining between them. Germline lookup yields CDR1 SGHTS and CDR2 YDEGEE. This CDR3 has 16 residues. Overall study results and limits: Whether baseline CD8+ expansion is linked to response remains uncertain, given a single nonresponder.

The source material was CD8+ T cells sorted from blood, sampled at week 4, from a patient treated with tofacitinib. This chain connects TRBV5-8 to TRBJ2-5, with a possible D match to TRBD2 (6 bases). This clonotype originated in a human donor with alopecia areata. As DNA, the CDR3 is TGTGCCAGCAGCCTGGGAGGCAGGGTGTTCCAAGAGACCCAGTACTTC. It encodes CASSLGGRVFQETQYF.